Below, 26 T cell receptor beta chains from the same sample are listed, as sequenced in a study of T cell clusters in autoimmune cytopenias (dated by TCRdb to the late 2010s). For each sample, TRB amplification used about 240 ng of peripheral blood genomic DNA, equal to roughly 38,000 genome equivalents. TCRdb records Illumina MiSeq as the sequencer. TRB rearrangements were amplified by multiplex PCR following a touch-down protocol, with the TRB-A and TRB-B primer pools mixed in one tube. After the reads were reprocessed by TCRdb, one entry was made per CDR3 protein sequence, with no DNA. This sample's table lists some 8,000 distinct CDR3 sequences. More than 4.5% of the sample rests with the top ten. Material: peripheral blood. The receptors stem from a human donor with an autoimmune cytopenia or autoimmune hepatitis (not recorded which).

The rearrangement joins TRBV20-1 to TRBJ1-4. The CDR3 is 14 residues long. The germline CDR1 and CDR2 sequences are DFQATT and SNEGSKA (reference sequence). CDR3 sequence reads: CSARSIGQREKLFF.

The chain uses TRBV15 and TRBJ2-7; no DNA is available, so the TRBD1 call from TCRdb remains unchecked. The germline gives CDR1 LNHNV, CDR2 YYDKDF (reference sequence). CDR3 length: 15 amino acids. CDR3 loop: CATSRVPGVGYEQYF.

This clonotype is identified as medium-sized (0.01 to 0.1%) from frequency. This CDR3 is CASSLEDRGREQYF. The chain couples TRBV7-2 to TRBJ2-7; TCRdb's D call of TRBD1 is untestable without DNA. Germline CDR1 reads SGHTA; CDR2 reads FQGNSA. This CDR3 has 14 amino acids. Full variable domain (rest looked up from reference TRBV7-2 and TRBJ2-7): GAGVSQSPSNKVTEKGKDVELRCDPISGHTALYWYRQSLGQGLEFLIYFQGNSAPDKSGLPSDRFSAERTGGSVSTLTIQRTQQEDSAVYLCASSLEDRGREQYFGPGTRLTVT.

The rearrangement links TRBV5-1 to TRBJ2-2; TCRdb designates TRBD2, a call that cannot be tested without DNA. The CDR3 is 14 amino acids. Germline V gene lookup returns CDR1 SGHRS and CDR2 YFSETQ. The CDR3 protein is CASSSVGDTGELFF.

This sequence joins TRBV19 and TRBJ2-7. The germline V gene encodes CDR1 LNHDA and CDR2 SQIVND (reference sequence). This CDR3 is 14 amino acids long. The CDR3 is CASSTQWGFSEQYF.

The chain couples TRBV20-1 to TRBJ1-6; TCRdb's D gene call, TRBD1, goes unchecked for lack of DNA. The length of the CDR3 is 14 residues. Germline assignment: CDR1 DFQATT and CDR2 SNEGSKA (reference sequence). CDR3 sequence reads: CSARTGYANSPLHF.

The chain's CDR3 is CASSLPPQGAGTQYF. The rearrangement uses TRBV12-3 or TRBV12-4 and TRBJ2-3; the TRBD1 assignment by TCRdb is unverifiable without DNA. CDR3 length: 15 amino acids.

This clonotype counts as medium-sized by frequency. The chain joins TRBV11-1 to TRBJ2-1; TCRdb picks TRBD2, but there is no DNA to check that call. The germline V gene has CDR1 SGHAT and CDR2 FQDESV (reference sequence). The CDR3 covers 16 residues. The CDR3 spells CASSPAPGLVLREQFF.

Judged by frequency, this clonotype is medium-sized. J is TRBJ2-1 and V is TRBV18; the TRBD2 assignment by TCRdb is unverifiable without DNA. The CDR3 extends over 14 amino acids. Germline V gene lookup returns CDR1 KGHSH and CDR2 LQKENI. The CDR3 here is CASSPTSGNNEQFF.

This rearrangement joins TRBV7-9 to TRBJ2-1; TCRdb's assignment of TRBD2 cannot be checked, as there is no DNA. From germline, CDR1 is SEHNR and CDR2 FQNEAQ (reference sequence). The CDR3 has 17 residues. Here the CDR3 reads CASSFRWTSGGGNEQFF. Based on the CDR3 plus reference TRBV7-9 and TRBJ2-1, the full variable domain is DTGVSQNPRHKITKRGQNVTFRCDPISEHNRLYWYRQTLGQGPEFLTYFQNEAQLEKSRLLSDRFSAERPKGSFSTLEIQRTEQGDSAMYLCASSFRWTSGGGNEQFFGPGTRLTVL.

This clonotype ranks as medium-sized (0.01 to 0.1%) in terms of frequency. The chain joins TRBV6-1 to TRBJ2-5; TCRdb indicates TRBD1, and absent DNA this call remains unverified. Germline CDR1 MNHNS, CDR2 SASEGT. CDR3 length: 15 residues. The CDR3 spells CASRRGGSGQETQYF.

This clonotype counts as medium-sized by frequency. The chain uses TRBV5-6 and TRBJ1-6; checking the TCRdb D call of TRBD1 is not possible without DNA. CDR3 size: 15 residues. CDR1 and CDR2 (germline): SGHDT, YYEEEE. This CDR3 is CASSLILRAPSPLHF.

This clonotype is labeled medium-sized based on frequency. The gene calls are TRBV27 and TRBJ2-5. This CDR3 is built from 11 residues. Germline lookup yields CDR1 MNHEY and CDR2 SMNVEV (reference sequence). The CDR3 spells CASYYGETQYF.

V usage is TRBV5-4 and J usage is TRBJ2-7; the TCRdb call, TRBD2, lacks DNA for checking. The CDR3 has 15 residues. CDR1 and CDR2 (germline): SGHNT, YYREEE (reference sequence). The CDR3: CASSLGLAVSYEQYF. The variable domain in full, completed from reference TRBV5-4 and TRBJ2-7, reads ETGVTQSPTHLIKTRGQQVTLRCSSQSGHNTVSWYQQALGQGPQFIFQYYREEENGRGNFPPRFSGLQFPNYSSELNVNALELDDSALYLCASSLGLAVSYEQYFGPGTRLTVT.

This clonotype is identified as medium-sized from frequency. The CDR3 spells CSVEDPRGNRETQYF. V gene TRBV29-1 combines with J gene TRBJ2-5; TCRdb reports TRBD1, a call that lacks DNA to check it against. The CDR3 is 15 residues long. The germline V gene encodes CDR1 SQVTM and CDR2 ANQGSEA. The full variable domain, its missing parts supplied by reference TRBV29-1 and TRBJ2-5, is SAVISQKPSRDICQRGTSLTIQCQVDSQVTMMFWYRQQPGQSLTLIATANQGSEATYESGFVIDKFPISRPNLTFSTLTVSNMSPEDSSIYLCSVEDPRGNRETQYFGPGTRLLVL.

This rearrangement joins TRBV5-1 to TRBJ2-7; lacking DNA, the TRBD2 call made by TCRdb goes unchecked. The germline CDR1 and CDR2 sequences are SGHRS and YFSETQ. The CDR3 consists of 15 residues. The chain's CDR3 is CASSLEGSGRGKQYF.

The chain is built from TRBV6-5 and TRBJ1-5; as DNA is missing, the TRBD1 call by TCRdb cannot be tested. Germline V gene sequence: CDR1 MNHEY, CDR2 SVGAGI. There are 16 residues in the CDR3. CDR3 loop: CASSYRGQGSNQPQHF.

J is TRBJ1-5 and V is TRBV12-3 or TRBV12-4. This CDR3 region has 13 residues. CDR3 sequence reads: CASSYSSNQHQHF.

This clonotype is identified as medium-sized from frequency. This sequence joins TRBV19 and TRBJ2-5; TCRdb outputs TRBD2, but without DNA this stays unchecked. The CDR3 is 15 residues long. The germline gives CDR1 LNHDA, CDR2 SQIVND (reference sequence). CDR3 protein: CASSISAGGQETQYF. The full variable domain, with the rest looked up from reference TRBV19 and TRBJ2-5, is DGGITQSPKYLFRKEGQNVTLSCEQNLNHDAMYWYRQDPGQGLRLIYYSQIVNDFQKGDIAEGYSVSREKKESFPLTVTSAQKNPTAFYLCASSISAGGQETQYFGPGTRLLVL.

The chain recombines TRBV7-6 with TRBJ2-3; TCRdb proposes TRBD1, but this gene call is untestable without DNA. The germline CDR1 and CDR2 sequences are SGHVS and FNYEAQ. The CDR3 is 14 residues long. CDR3 protein: CASITGLASDTQYF.

Its frequency marks this clonotype as medium-sized. The rearrangement uses TRBV6-6 and TRBJ2-7; the TCRdb D gene call, TRBD2, has no DNA to confirm it. Germline V gene data show CDR1 as MNHNY and CDR2 as SVGAGI (reference sequence). CDR3 length: 15 amino acids. CDR3 residues: CASSYPGEGIYEQYF.

The V gene is TRBV18, the J gene TRBJ2-7; TCRdb's D call, TRBD2, is unchecked because there is no DNA. CDR3 length equals 14 residues. Germline CDR1 reads KGHSH; CDR2 reads LQKENI. The CDR3: CASSGTLGVYEQYF.

The CDR3 sequence is CASSTDISNQPQHF. The gene calls are TRBV18 and TRBJ1-5. Germline CDR1 reads KGHSH; CDR2 reads LQKENI. The CDR3 is 14 amino acids.

V is TRBV19 and J is TRBJ2-3; TCRdb lists TRBD2, though no DNA is available to test this call. The CDR3 totals 19 residues. CDR1 and CDR2 (germline): LNHDA, SQIVND (reference sequence). The CDR3 loop is CASSGTGTSGGARTDTQYF.

CDR3 region: CATSQPGTGGFNEQFF. This chain joins TRBV24-1 and TRBJ2-1; absent DNA, TCRdb's TRBD1 call cannot be checked. Per the germline V gene, CDR1 is KGHDR and CDR2 is SFDVKD. This CDR3 region has 16 residues.

This clonotype shows up as medium-sized (0.01 to 0.1%) by frequency. V and J are TRBV30 and TRBJ1-2; TCRdb's D gene call, TRBD1, goes unchecked for lack of DNA. This CDR3 is built from 14 residues. Germline-derived CDR1 and CDR2 are GTSNPN and SVGIG (reference sequence). CDR3 sequence reads: CAWSEDREIYGYTF.